The source of this T cell receptor (beta chain) is a study of breast tumors, draining lymph nodes, adjacent tissues. Overall study findings and caveats: That most tumor T cells come from lymph nodes remained unproven. Tumors had less TCR diversity than lymph nodes, more than nontumor tissue. The data were judged consistent with most tumor T cells coming from lymph node and expanding in tumor.

The lymph nodes were axillary draining lymph nodes from breast cancer patients. Via MiXCR, TCRdb re-called the multiplex PCR reads, giving one row per CDR3 protein. There are around 120,000 distinct CDR3 sequences in the sample; 15% to 20% occur only once, and roughly 4% lies in the top ten. This clonotype has a count of ten or more. Antigen: not known. In germline, CDR1 is SNHLY, CDR2 FYNNEI. The CDR3 is 13 amino acids. V dropped 8 bases and J dropped 9; count of bases not matched to a gene: 7. This chain joins TRBV2 and TRBJ2-1, with TRBD2 matching 10 bases. The sample comprised axillary lymph node tissue. The source of this sequence is a female donor with breast cancer. Some clones in this sample may be carry-over from other donors' samples. CDR3 sequence reads: CASQAGGPFEQFF. In DNA, the CDR3 is TGTGCCAGCCAAGCGGGAGGGCCATTTGAGCAGTTCTTC.